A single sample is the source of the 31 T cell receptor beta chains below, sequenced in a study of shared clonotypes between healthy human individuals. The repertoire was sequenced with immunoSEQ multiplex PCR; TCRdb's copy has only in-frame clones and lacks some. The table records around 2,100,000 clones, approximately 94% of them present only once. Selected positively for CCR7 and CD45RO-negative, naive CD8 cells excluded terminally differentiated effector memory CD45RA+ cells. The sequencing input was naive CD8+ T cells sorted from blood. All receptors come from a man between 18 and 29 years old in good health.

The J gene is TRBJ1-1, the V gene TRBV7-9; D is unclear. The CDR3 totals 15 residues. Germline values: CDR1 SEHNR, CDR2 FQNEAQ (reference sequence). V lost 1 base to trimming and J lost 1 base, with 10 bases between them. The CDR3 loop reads CASSLGAGPNTEAFF. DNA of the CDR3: TGTGCCAGCAGCTTAGGGGCAGGCCCGAACACTGAAGCTTTCTTT.

CDR3 sequence: CASSPGQGAREQFF. In nucleotides, the CDR3 is TGCGCCAGCAGCCCGGGACAGGGGGCCCGTGAGCAGTTCTTC. The rearrangement uses TRBV4-1 and TRBJ2-1; TRBD1 aligns across 12 bases. J lost 9 bases, V lost 4 bases, and 4 bases had no gene match. The CDR3 is 14 residues long. Germline CDR1 is MGHRA and CDR2 is YSYEKL.

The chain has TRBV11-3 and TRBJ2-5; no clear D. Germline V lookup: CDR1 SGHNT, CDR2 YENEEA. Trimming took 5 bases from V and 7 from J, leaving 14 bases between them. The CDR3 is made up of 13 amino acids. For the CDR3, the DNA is TGTGCCAGCAGCCCATCGACGAGCTTGACCCAGTACTTC. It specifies CASSPSTSLTQYF.

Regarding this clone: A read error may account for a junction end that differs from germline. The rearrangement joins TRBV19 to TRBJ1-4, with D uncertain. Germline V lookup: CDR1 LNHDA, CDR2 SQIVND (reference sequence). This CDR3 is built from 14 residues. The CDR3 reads CASSFDAESEFFSF. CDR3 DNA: TGTGCCAGTAGTTTCGACGCCGAGTCCGAATTTTTTAGTTTT.

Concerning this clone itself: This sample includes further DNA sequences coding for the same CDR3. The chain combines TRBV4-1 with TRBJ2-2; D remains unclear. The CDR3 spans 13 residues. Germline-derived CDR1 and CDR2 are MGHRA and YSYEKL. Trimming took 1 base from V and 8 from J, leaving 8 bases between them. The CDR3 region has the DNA TGCGCCAGCAGCCAAGTCGAGGCGGGGGAGCTGTTTTTT. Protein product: CASSQVEAGELFF.

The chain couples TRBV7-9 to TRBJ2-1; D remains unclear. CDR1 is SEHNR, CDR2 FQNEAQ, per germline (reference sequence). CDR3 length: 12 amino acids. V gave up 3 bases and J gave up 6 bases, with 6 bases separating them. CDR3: CASSFLINEQFF. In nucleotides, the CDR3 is TGTGCCAGCAGCTTTCTAATCAATGAGCAGTTCTTC.

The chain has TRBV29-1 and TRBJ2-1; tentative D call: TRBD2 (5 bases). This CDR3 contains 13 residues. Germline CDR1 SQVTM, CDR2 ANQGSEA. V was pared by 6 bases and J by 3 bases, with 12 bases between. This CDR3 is CSVTRANYNEQFF. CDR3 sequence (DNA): TGCAGCGTCACTAGAGCCAACTACAATGAGCAGTTCTTC.

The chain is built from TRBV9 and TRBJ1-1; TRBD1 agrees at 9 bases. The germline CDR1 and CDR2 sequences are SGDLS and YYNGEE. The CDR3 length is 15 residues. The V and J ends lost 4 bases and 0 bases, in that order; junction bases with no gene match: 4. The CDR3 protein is CASSPDRGMNTEAFF. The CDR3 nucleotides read TGTGCCAGCAGCCCCGACAGGGGGATGAACACTGAAGCTTTCTTT. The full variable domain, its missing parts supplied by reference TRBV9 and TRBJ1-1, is DSGVTQTPKHLITATGQRVTLRCSPRSGDLSVYWYQQSLDQGLQFLIQYYNGEERAKGNILERFSAQQFPDLHSELNLSSLELGDSALYFCASSPDRGMNTEAFFGQGTRLTVV.

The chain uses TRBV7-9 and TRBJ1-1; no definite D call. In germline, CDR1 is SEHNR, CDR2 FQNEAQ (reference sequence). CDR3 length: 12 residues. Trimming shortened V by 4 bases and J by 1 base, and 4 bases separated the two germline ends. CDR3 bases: TGTGCCAGCAGCTCGGCGAACACTGAAGCTTTCTTT. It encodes CASSSANTEAFF.

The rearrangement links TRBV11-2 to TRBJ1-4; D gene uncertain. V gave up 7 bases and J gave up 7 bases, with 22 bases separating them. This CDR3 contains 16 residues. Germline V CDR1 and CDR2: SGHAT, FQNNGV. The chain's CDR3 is CASTQPGRRHSEKLFF. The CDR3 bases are TGTGCCAGCACCCAGCCCGGCAGGCGACATTCTGAAAAACTGTTTTTT.

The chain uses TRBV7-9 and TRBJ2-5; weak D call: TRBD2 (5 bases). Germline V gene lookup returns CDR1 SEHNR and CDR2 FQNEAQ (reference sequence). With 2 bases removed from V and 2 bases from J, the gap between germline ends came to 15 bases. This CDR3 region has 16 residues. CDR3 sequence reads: CASSLRPAETQETQYF. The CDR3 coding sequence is TGTGCCAGCAGCTTACGCCCAGCGGAGACGCAAGAGACCCAGTACTTC. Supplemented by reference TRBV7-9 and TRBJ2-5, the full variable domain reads DTGVSQNPRHKITKRGQNVTFRCDPISEHNRLYWYRQTLGQGPEFLTYFQNEAQLEKSRLLSDRFSAERPKGSFSTLEIQRTEQGDSAMYLCASSLRPAETQETQYFGPGTRLLVL.

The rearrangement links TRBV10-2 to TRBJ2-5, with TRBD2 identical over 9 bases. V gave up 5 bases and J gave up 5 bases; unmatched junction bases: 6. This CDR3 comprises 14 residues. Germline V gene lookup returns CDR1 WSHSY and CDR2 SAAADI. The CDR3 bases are TGCGCCAGCAGTTTAGCGGGAGTGGAGGAGACCCAGTACTTC. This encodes CASSLAGVEETQYF.

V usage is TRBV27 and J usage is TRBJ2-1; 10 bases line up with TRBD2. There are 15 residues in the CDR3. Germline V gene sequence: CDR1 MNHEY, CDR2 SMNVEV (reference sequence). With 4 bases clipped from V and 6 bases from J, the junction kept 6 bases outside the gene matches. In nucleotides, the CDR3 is TGTGCCAGCAGTTCATGGGCTAGCGGGAGCAATGAGCAGTTCTTC. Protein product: CASSSWASGSNEQFF.

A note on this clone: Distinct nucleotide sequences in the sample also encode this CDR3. DNA of the CDR3: TGTGCCTGGAGTGTAGGTACAGATACGCAGTATTTT. Amino acid sequence: CAWSVGTDTQYF. This chain joins TRBV30 and TRBJ2-3; D unresolved. The CDR3 is 12 residues long. Germline CDR1 reads GTSNPN; CDR2 reads SVGIG (reference sequence). Trimming shortened V by 0 bases and J by 3 bases, and 4 bases separated the two germline ends.

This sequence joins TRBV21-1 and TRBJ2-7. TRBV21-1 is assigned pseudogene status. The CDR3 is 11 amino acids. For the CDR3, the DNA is TGTGCCAGCAGCAATGCCTACGAGCAGTACTTC. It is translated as CASSNAYEQYF.

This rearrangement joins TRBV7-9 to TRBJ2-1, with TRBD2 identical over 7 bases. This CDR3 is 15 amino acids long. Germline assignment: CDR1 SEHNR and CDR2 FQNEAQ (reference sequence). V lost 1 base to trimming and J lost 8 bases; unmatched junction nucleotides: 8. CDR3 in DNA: TGTGCCAGCAGCTTAGGCGGGGGTCCGGTCTATGAGCAGTTCTTC. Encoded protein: CASSLGGGPVYEQFF.

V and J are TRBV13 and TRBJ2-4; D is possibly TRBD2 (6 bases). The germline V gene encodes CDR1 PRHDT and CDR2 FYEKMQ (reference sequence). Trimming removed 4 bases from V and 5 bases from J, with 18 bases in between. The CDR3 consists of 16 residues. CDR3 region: CASSSRGAGEQNIQYF. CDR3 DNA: TGTGCCAGCAGCTCACGCGGGGCCGGGGAGCAAAACATTCAGTACTTC.

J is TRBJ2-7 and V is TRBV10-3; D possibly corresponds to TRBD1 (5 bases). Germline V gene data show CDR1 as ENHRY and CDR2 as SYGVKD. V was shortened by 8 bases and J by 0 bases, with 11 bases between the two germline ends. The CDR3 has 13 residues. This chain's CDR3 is CAIGAESSYEQYF. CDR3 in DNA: TGTGCCATCGGGGCAGAGAGCTCCTACGAGCAGTACTTC.

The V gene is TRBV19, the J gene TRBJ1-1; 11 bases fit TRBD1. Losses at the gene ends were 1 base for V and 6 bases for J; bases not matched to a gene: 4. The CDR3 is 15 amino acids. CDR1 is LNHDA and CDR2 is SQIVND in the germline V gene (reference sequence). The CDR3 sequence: CASSIGPGQGAEAFF. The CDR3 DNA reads TGTGCCAGTAGTATAGGGCCGGGACAGGGGGCTGAAGCTTTCTTT.

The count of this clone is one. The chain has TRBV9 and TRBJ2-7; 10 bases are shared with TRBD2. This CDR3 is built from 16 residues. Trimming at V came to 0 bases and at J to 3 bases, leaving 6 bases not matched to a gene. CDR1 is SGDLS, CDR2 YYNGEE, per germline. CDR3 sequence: CASSVAEVAGGYEQYF. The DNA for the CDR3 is TGTGCCAGCAGCGTAGCTGAGGTAGCGGGAGGCTACGAGCAGTACTTC. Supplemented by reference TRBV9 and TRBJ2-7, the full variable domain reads DSGVTQTPKHLITATGQRVTLRCSPRSGDLSVYWYQQSLDQGLQFLIQYYNGEERAKGNILERFSAQQFPDLHSELNLSSLELGDSALYFCASSVAEVAGGYEQYFGPGTRLTVT.

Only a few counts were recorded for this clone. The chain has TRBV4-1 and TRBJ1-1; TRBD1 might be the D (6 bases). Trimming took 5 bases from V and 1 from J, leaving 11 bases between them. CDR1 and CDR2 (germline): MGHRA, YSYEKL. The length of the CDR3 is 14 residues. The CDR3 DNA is TGCGCCAGCAGCTCGCACAGGGAGAACACTGAAGCTTTCTTT. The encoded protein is CASSSHRENTEAFF.

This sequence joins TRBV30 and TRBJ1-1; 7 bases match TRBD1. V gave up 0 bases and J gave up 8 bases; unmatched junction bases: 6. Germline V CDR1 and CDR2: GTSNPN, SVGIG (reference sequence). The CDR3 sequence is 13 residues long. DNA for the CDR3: TGTGCCTGGAGTGTACCAGGGGGTCCAGAAGCTTTCTTT. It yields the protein CAWSVPGGPEAFF.

This chain's CDR3 is CASSLFTGASSYNSPLHF. The CDR3 DNA follows: TGTGCCAGCAGTTTATTTACGGGGGCGAGCTCCTATAATTCACCCCTCCACTTT. The J gene is TRBJ1-6, the V gene TRBV27; TRBD1 is a possible D gene (6 bases). From germline, CDR1 is MNHEY and CDR2 SMNVEV (reference sequence). CDR3 length: 18 amino acids. V lost 1 base and J lost 0, with 13 bases in between.

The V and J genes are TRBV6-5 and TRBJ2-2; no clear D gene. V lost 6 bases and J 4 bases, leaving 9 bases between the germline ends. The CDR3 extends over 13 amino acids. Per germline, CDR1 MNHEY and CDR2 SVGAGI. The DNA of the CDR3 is TGTGCCAGCAGGTCCCTGGGCACCGGGGAGCTGTTTTTT. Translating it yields CASRSLGTGELFF.

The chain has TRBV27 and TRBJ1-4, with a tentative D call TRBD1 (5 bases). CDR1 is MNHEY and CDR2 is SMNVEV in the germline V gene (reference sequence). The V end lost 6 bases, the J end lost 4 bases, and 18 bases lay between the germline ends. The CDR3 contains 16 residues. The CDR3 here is CASRGLAGNFNEKLFF. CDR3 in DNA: TGTGCCAGCAGGGGGCTGGCCGGCAACTTTAATGAAAAACTGTTTTTT.

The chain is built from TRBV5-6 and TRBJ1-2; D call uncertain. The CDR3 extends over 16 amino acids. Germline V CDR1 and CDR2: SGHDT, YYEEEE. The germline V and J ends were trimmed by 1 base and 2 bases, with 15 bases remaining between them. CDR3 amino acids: CASSLNLNPGNYGYTF. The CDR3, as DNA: TGTGCCAGCAGCTTGAATTTAAACCCCGGGAACTATGGCTACACCTTC.

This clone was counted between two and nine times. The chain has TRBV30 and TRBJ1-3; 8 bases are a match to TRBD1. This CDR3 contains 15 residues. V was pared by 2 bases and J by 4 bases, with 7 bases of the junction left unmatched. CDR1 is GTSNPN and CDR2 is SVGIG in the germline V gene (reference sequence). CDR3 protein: CAWSKRTGYGNTIYF. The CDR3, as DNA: TGTGCCTGGAGTAAGAGGACAGGGTACGGAAACACCATATATTTT.

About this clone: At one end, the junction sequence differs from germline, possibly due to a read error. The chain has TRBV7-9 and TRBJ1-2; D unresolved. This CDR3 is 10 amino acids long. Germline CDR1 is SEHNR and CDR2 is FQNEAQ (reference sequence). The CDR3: CASSPQDPDF. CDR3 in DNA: TGTGCCAGCAGCCCTCAAGACCCAGACTTC.

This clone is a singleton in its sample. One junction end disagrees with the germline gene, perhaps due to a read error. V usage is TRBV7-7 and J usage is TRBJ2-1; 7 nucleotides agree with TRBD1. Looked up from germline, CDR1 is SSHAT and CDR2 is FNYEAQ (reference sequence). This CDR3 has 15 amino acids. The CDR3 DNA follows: TGTGCTAGCAGCTTAGCACAGGGGCTGTACAATGAGCAGTTCTTC. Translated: CASSLAQGLYNEQFF.

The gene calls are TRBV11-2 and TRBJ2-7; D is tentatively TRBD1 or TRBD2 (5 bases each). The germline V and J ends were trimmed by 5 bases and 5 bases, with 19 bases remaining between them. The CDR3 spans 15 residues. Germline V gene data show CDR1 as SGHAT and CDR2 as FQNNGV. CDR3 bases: TGTGCCAGCAGCATAATGGGGCCCCTGGGGGACGAGCAGTACTTC. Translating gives CASSIMGPLGDEQYF.

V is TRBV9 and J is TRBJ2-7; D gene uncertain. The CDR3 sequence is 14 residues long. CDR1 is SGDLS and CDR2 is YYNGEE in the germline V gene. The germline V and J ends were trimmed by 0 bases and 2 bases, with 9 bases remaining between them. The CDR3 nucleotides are TGTGCCAGCAGCGTAGAGGACGGAACCTACGAGCAGTACTTC. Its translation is CASSVEDGTYEQYF.